The next 15 T cell receptor beta chains were all read from a single sample in a study of shared clonotypes between healthy human individuals. Profiling relied on immunoSEQ multiplex PCR, and the TCRdb table lists in-frame clones only, not all of them. Here the sample spans about 1.5 million clones, roughly 97% being singletons. Sequencing was carried out using naive CD4+ T cells sorted from blood. Subset specified: CD45RA+ positively selected. The receptors originated from a man in his thirties or forties in good health.

This rearrangement joins TRBV5-1 to TRBJ2-7; tentatively, D is TRBD2 (5 bases). Deletions cut 4 bases from V and 2 bases from J, with 19 bases between. CDR3 size: 16 residues. Germline V lookup: CDR1 SGHRS, CDR2 YFSETQ. CDR3 protein: CASSLLGGVLTYEQYF. The CDR3 DNA is TGCGCCAGCAGCCTGCTAGGAGGCGTTCTTACCTACGAGCAGTACTTC.

The gene calls are TRBV14 and TRBJ2-1; tentatively, D is TRBD2 (5 bases). The CDR3 sequence is 14 residues long. V lost 4 bases and J 5 bases, leaving 12 bases between the germline ends. Germline values: CDR1 SGHDN, CDR2 FVKESK. The chain's CDR3 is CASSPQRSNNEQFF. The DNA of the CDR3 is TGTGCCAGCAGCCCCCAGCGGAGCAACAATGAGCAGTTCTTC.

The chain carries TRBV7-9 and TRBJ2-1; 11 bases agree with TRBD2. The CDR3 is 19 residues long. The germline V gene encodes CDR1 SEHNR and CDR2 FQNEAQ (reference sequence). The trim removed 5 bases at V and 7 bases at J, leaving 19 bases unmatched. DNA of the CDR3: TGTGCCAGCAGCCGAAACATACCGGGACTAGCGGAGGGAGGAAATGAGCAGTTCTTC. Translation: CASSRNIPGLAEGGNEQFF.

A note on this clone: The same CDR3 is also encoded by other DNA sequences in this sample. The V and J genes are TRBV18 and TRBJ1-1, with 7 positions matching TRBD1. The CDR3 is made up of 14 amino acids. J gave up 4 bases and V 1 base, and 3 bases lay outside the gene matches. Germline V lookup: CDR1 KGHSH, CDR2 LQKENI. CDR3 residues: CASSPRTGSTEAFF. The DNA of the CDR3 is TGTGCCAGCTCACCACGGACAGGAAGCACTGAAGCTTTCTTT.

This chain uses TRBV5-1 with TRBJ2-1; D is uncertain. Germline V gives CDR1 SGHRS, CDR2 YFSETQ. V was pared by 4 bases and J by 6 bases, with 17 bases between. The CDR3 loop spans 15 amino acids. For the CDR3, the DNA is TGCGCCAGCAGCCTTACTGACCCTTCCGGCAATGAGCAGTTCTTC. Its protein product is CASSLTDPSGNEQFF.

This clone was counted a single time. The gene calls are TRBV15 and TRBJ1-5; D not resolved. The ends were cut back, 3 bases at V and 6 bases at J, with 18 bases in the middle. The germline CDR1 and CDR2 sequences are LNHNV and YYDKDF (reference sequence). The CDR3 sequence is 16 residues long. The CDR3 DNA follows: TGTGCCACCAGCAGGGATGTCCGGGGAGCGGGTCAGCCCCAGCATTTT. It encodes CATSRDVRGAGQPQHF.

Points on this clone: Distinct nucleotide sequences in the sample also encode this CDR3. The genes are TRBV30 and TRBJ1-4; D call uncertain. The CDR3 covers 11 residues. Trimming cost V 0 bases and J 8 bases, with 4 bases left between them. CDR1 and CDR2 from the germline V gene are GTSNPN and SVGIG (reference sequence). The CDR3 protein is CAWSVLEKLFF. CDR3 DNA sequence: TGTGCCTGGAGTGTCCTCGAAAAACTGTTTTTT.

The chain uses TRBV18 and TRBJ2-7; tentative D call: TRBD2 (6 bases). The CDR3 runs to 12 residues. Between the trimmed V and J ends, which lost 4 bases and 11 bases, there was a span of 15 bases. Germline V gene sequence: CDR1 KGHSH, CDR2 LQKENI. CDR3 protein: CASSLDGGFEYF. The CDR3 DNA follows: TGTGCCAGCTCACTTGATGGGGGGTTTGAGTACTTC.

This clone was picked up one time. This sequence joins TRBV19 and TRBJ2-2; D remains unclear. The CDR3 is 13 residues long. V dropped 6 bases and J dropped 5 bases, with 10 bases sitting between them. Germline CDR1 is LNHDA and CDR2 is SQIVND (reference sequence). The chain's CDR3 is CASRNQRTGELFF. CDR3 nucleotides: TGTGCCAGTAGAAATCAGAGGACCGGGGAGCTGTTTTTT.

The chain employs TRBV5-6 and TRBJ2-5, with D unclear. The CDR3 is made up of 16 amino acids. V was pared by 0 bases and J by 1 base, with 13 bases between. Per germline, CDR1 SGHDT and CDR2 YYEEEE. CDR3 DNA: TGTGCCAGCAGCTTGGGACGGGTCCACGTCCAAGAGACCCAGTACTTC. It yields the protein CASSLGRVHVQETQYF.

The chain carries TRBV7-8 and TRBJ2-3; 9 bases match TRBD2. Looked up from germline, CDR1 is SGHVS and CDR2 is FQNEAQ. CDR3 length: 18 amino acids. The junction had 15 bases not matched to a gene; V was cut back by 2 bases and J by 6 bases. CDR3 sequence reads: CASSLSAPSGMWGDTQYF. For the CDR3, the DNA is TGTGCCAGCAGCTTATCCGCCCCTAGCGGGATGTGGGGGGATACGCAGTATTTT.

The gene calls are TRBV4-3 and TRBJ2-2; D is undetermined. Deletions cut 2 bases from V and 5 bases from J, with 9 bases between. Germline assignment: CDR1 LGHNA and CDR2 YSLEER. This CDR3 has 14 amino acids. As DNA, the CDR3 is TGCGCCAGCAGCCAACAGGCCAGAACCGGGGAGCTGTTTTTT. Translation: CASSQQARTGELFF.

To note about this clone: The same CDR3 can be traced to other DNA sequences in this sample. The J gene is TRBJ2-6, the V gene TRBV6-5; D call uncertain. This CDR3 region has 14 residues. Trimming cost V 4 bases and J 4 bases, with 8 bases left between them. CDR1 is MNHEY and CDR2 is SVGAGI in the germline V gene. The CDR3 DNA sequence: TGTGCCAGCAGTTCAACAGCCGGGGCCAACGTCCTGACTTTC. Its protein product is CASSSTAGANVLTF.

The chain is built from TRBV28 and TRBJ2-1; D unresolved. Trimming took off 2 bases at V and 5 bases at J, with 10 bases between the two ends. Germline lookup yields CDR1 MDHEN and CDR2 SYDVKM. The CDR3 loop spans 14 amino acids. The CDR3: CASSLMGSNNEQFF. In nucleotides, the CDR3 is TGTGCCAGCAGTTTAATGGGATCTAACAATGAGCAGTTCTTC. Filled out from reference TRBV28 and TRBJ2-1, the complete variable domain reads DVKVTQSSRYLVKRTGEKVFLECVQDMDHENMFWYRQDPGLGLRLIYFSYDVKMKEKGDIPEGYSVSREKKERFSLILESASTNQTSMYLCASSLMGSNNEQFFGPGTRLTVL.

V gene TRBV5-1 combines with J gene TRBJ2-3; the match to TRBD1 covers 9 bases. The CDR3 is 17 amino acids. The germline V gene encodes CDR1 SGHRS and CDR2 YFSETQ. The V gene end was trimmed by 2 bases and the J gene end by 1 base; junction bases not matched to a gene: 8. The CDR3 region has the DNA TGCGCCAGCAGCTTTATGTACAGGGGGCTAGGCACAGATACGCAGTATTTT. This translates into CASSFMYRGLGTDTQYF. The variable domain in full, with the rest retrieved from reference TRBV5-1 and TRBJ2-3, is KAGVTQTPRYLIKTRGQQVTLSCSPISGHRSVSWYQQTPGQGLQFLFEYFSETQRNKGNFPGRFSGRQFSNSRSEMNVSTLELGDSALYLCASSFMYRGLGTDTQYFGPGTRLTVL.